The clone carrying this TCR beta chain has ten or more counts. Antigen specificity is unknown. This specimen comes from a study of T-cell memory formation after mild COVID-19. Study-level points and caveats: Researchers found some responding clones in pre-infection memory, a sign that cross-reactive memory joined.

CDR3 length: 15 residues. Germline V gene sequence: CDR1 DFQATT, CDR2 SNEGSKA (reference sequence). V gave up 0 bases and J gave up 1 base; unmatched junction bases: 5. The 5'RACE method, run with constant-segment primers, produced TCR alpha and TCR beta cDNA libraries (carrying sample barcodes and UMIs). TCRdb recomputed calls from the 5' RACE reads with MiXCR, one row per CDR3 protein. The data show fewer than 650,000 distinct CDR3 sequences, less than 25% seen once. The clonotype originates from an adult woman who had mild COVID-19 (a few samples of this study predate the infection). Cell type and time point are not known. Sequencing was carried out using PBMCs or a T cell subset sorted from them (not recorded which). The chain is built from TRBV20-1 and TRBJ2-7; 8 nucleotides match TRBD1. CDR3 protein: CSARDGQGASYEQYF. The CDR3 DNA reads TGCAGTGCTAGAGATGGGCAGGGGGCATCCTACGAGCAGTACTTC.